This is a list of T cell receptor beta chains from one sample in a study of radiation and T cells in renal cell carcinoma. Measured with immunoSEQ multiplex PCR; TCRdb has only the in-frame clones, and not every one. In the table there are some 120,000 clones, roughly 91% of which are singletons. Sequencing used blood, obtained from a patient whose treatment included radiotherapy and nephrectomy. The receptors originated from a woman between 65 and 79 years old with renal cell carcinoma. The CDR3 runs from the conserved cysteine through the conserved F or W. A D gene is named only where the DNA matches it firmly. Part of the rows lack a size; the others show once, few, many or a class for expanded clones.

>TRBJ2-3|TRBV7-2|NA|NA
TGTGCCAGCAGCTTAGTCGGGGGCTCTAGCACAGATACGCAGTATTTT
CASSLVGGSSTDTQYF
>TRBJ1-1|TRBV5-1|NA|NA
TGCGCCAGCAGCCTGGCGGGCTCTGAAGCTTTCTTT
CASSLAGSEAFF
>TRBJ1-2|TRBV28|NA|NA
TGTGCCAGCAGTTTCCAAGGAGGGAGGGGCGGCTACACCTTC
CASSFQGGRGGYTF
>TRBJ2-7|TRBV10-3|TRBD1|NA
TGTGCCATCAGTGAGTGGACAGGGGGTTCTTTCGAGCAGTACTTC
CAISEWTGGSFEQYF
>TRBJ2-2|TRBV9|NA|few
TGTGCCAGCAGCGGGGGGGTTAACACCGGGGAGCTGTTTTTT
CASSGGVNTGELFF
>TRBJ2-5|TRBV11-2|NA|NA
TGTGCCAGCAGCTTGCCCCAGCAAGGGCCTAAAGAGACCCAGTACTTC
CASSLPQQGPKETQYF
>TRBJ1-1|TRBV5-1|NA|NA
TGCGCCAGCAGCCGGGCCTCCCCGGGCGCTGAAGCTTTCTTT
CASSRASPGAEAFF
>TRBJ2-7|TRBV2|TRBD1|NA
TGTGCCAGCAGACCAAGGGGGCCCGTCACAGGGGGCTCCTACGAGCAGTACTTC
CASRPRGPVTGGSYEQYF
>TRBJ2-7|TRBV11-1|NA|NA
TGTGCCAGCAGCTTAGACGGCATGAAGGGGCTAAAGTACTTC
CASSLDGMKGLKYF
>TRBJ1-4|TRBV5-1|NA|NA
TGCGCCAGCAGCCATTCGGGGGCTGCAACTAATGAAAAACTGTTTTTT
CASSHSGAATNEKLFF
>TRBJ1-1|TRBV6-5|NA|NA
TGTGCCAGCACCAGGTTAGGGTACACTGAAGCTTTCTTT
CASTRLGYTEAFF
>TRBJ2-5|TRBV11-2|TRBD2|NA
TGTGCCAGCAGCCCCGGCGGGGGGAGAACCCAGTACTTC
CASSPGGGRTQYF
>TRBJ2-3|TRBV4-2|NA|NA
TGTGCCAGCAGTCAAGGTAGTAGCGCCCTCACAGATACGCAGTATTTT
CASSQGSSALTDTQYF
>TRBJ2-1|TRBV13|TRBD1|once
TGTGCCAGCAGCTTAGGTGTGGGACAGAGGTACAATGAGCAGTTCTTC
CASSLGVGQRYNEQFF
>TRBJ2-2|TRBV15|NA|NA
TGTGCCACCAGCAGAGATCCTAGTTCGGGCACCGGGGAGCTGTTTTTT
CATSRDPSSGTGELFF
>TRBJ2-3|TRBV5-1|TRBD2|NA
TGCGCCAGCAGCTTGGGGGCGGGGGCAGATACGCAGTATTTT
CASSLGAGADTQYF
>TRBJ1-1|TRBV7-2|NA|NA
TGTGCCAGCAGCTCCGGGAGCTTGAACACTGAAGCTTTCTTT
CASSSGSLNTEAFF
>TRBJ2-5|TRBV27|NA|NA
TGTGCCAGCAGCGCCCTAGGGACCCAGTACTTC
CASSALGTQYF
>TRBJ2-3|TRBV5-1|NA|NA
TGCGCCAGCAGCTTGGACAGGGCCACAGATACGCAGTATTTT
CASSLDRATDTQYF
>TRBJ1-6|TRBV13|NA|NA
TGTGCCAGCAGCTTAGGTAAGGTTCCGTGGAATTCACCCCTCCACTTT
CASSLGKVPWNSPLHF
>TRBJ1-3|TRBV6-5|NA|NA
TGTGCCAGCAGTTACCACAAGAGCTCTGGAAACACCATATATTTT
CASSYHKSSGNTIYF
>TRBJ2-3|TRBV4-2|TRBD1|NA
TGTGCCAGCAGCCAGGCTACAGGGGGAAGCACAGATACGCAGTATTTT
CASSQATGGSTDTQYF
>TRBJ1-2|TRBV7-2|TRBD1|NA
TGTGCCAGCAGCTTAGAGTCGATCCGGGACAGAAACTATGGCTACACCTTC
CASSLESIRDRNYGYTF
>TRBJ2-1|TRBV6-1|NA|NA
TGTGCCAGGTGGGAAGAACAGTTCTTC
CARWEEQFF
>TRBJ1-2|TRBV28|NA|NA
TGTGCCAGCAGTCCAACAGGTTTCAGGAACTATGGCTACACCTTC
CASSPTGFRNYGYTF
>TRBJ1-1|TRBV6-1|NA|NA
TGTGCCAGCAGTGAGCGGGACGCTGGGTGGGCTTTCTTT
CASSERDAGWAFF
>TRBJ2-7|TRBV11-3|NA|NA
TGTGCCAGCAGCTTAAGGGGGGTAGCGGCAAACTACGAGCAGTACTTC
CASSLRGVAANYEQYF
>TRBJ1-3|TRBV7-3|TRBD1|NA
TGTGCCAGCAGCTTAGCCCGGGACAGCGGAAACACCATATATTTT
CASSLARDSGNTIYF
>TRBJ1-1|TRBV6-1|TRBD1|NA
TGTGCCAGCAGTAGTAGACAGGGAAGGAACACTGAAGCTTTCTTT
CASSSRQGRNTEAFF
>TRBJ1-3|TRBV5-1|TRBD1|NA
TGCGCCAGCAGCAGGGACAGGGGTGGAAACACCATATATTTT
CASSRDRGGNTIYF
>TRBJ1-6|TRBV18|NA|NA
TGTGCCAGCTCAGACGGGAATCGGTGGGATTCACCCCTCCACTTT
CASSDGNRWDSPLHF
>TRBJ1-1|TRBV4-2|NA|NA
TGTGCCAGCAGCCAAGGCAGGAACACTGAAGCTTTCTTT
CASSQGRNTEAFF
>TRBJ2-2|TRBV11-2|NA|NA
TGTGCCAGCAGCTCCTGGGGGGTCGAGCTGTTTTTT
CASSSWGVELFF
>TRBJ1-3|TRBV18|TRBD1|NA
TGTGCCAGCTCACAAAGACAGGGGGAAACCTCTGGAAACACCATATATTTT
CASSQRQGETSGNTIYF
>TRBJ1-2|TRBV5-4|TRBD1|NA
TGTGCCAGCAGCTTGGCCTTGGACAGGGCTAACTATGGCTACACCTTC
CASSLALDRANYGYTF
>TRBJ2-1|TRBV28|TRBD1|NA
TGTGCCAGCAGGGTGGACAGGTCTGAGCAGTTCTTC
CASRVDRSEQFF
>TRBJ1-4|TRBV5-1|NA|NA
TGCGCCAGCAGCTTGACAGATAATGAAAAACTGTTTTTT
CASSLTDNEKLFF
>TRBJ1-5|TRBV30|NA|NA
TGTGCCTGGGCCCAGGGAATTGGAAATCAGCCCCAGCATTTT
CAWAQGIGNQPQHF
>TRBJ2-2|TRBV19|TRBD2|NA
TGTGCCACCAGAGGCGGGGGAGGCACCGGGGAGCTGTTTTTT
CATRGGGGTGELFF
>TRBJ2-2|TRBV9|NA|NA
TGTGCCAGCAGCGTACTTACAGGGTTTTCCGGGGAGCTGTTTTTT
CASSVLTGFSGELFF
>TRBJ2-7|TRBV6-5|NA|NA
TGTGCCAGCAGCAACGGGCTTTTGCAGTACTTC
CASSNGLLQYF
>TRBJ1-1|TRBV29-1|NA|NA
TGCAGCGTTGAAGAGTATGGAACAGGGCCCGGAGCTTTCTTT
CSVEEYGTGPGAFF